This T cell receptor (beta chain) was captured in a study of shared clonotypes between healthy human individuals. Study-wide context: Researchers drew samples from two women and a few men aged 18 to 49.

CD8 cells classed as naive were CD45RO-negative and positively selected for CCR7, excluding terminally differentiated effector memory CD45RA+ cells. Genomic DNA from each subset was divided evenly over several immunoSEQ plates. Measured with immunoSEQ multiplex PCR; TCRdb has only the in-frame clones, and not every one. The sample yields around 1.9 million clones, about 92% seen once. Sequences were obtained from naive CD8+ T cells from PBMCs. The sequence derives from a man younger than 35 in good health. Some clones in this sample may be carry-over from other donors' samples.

CDR3 loop: CAWRGWGEQFF. The CDR3 region has the DNA TGTGCCTGGAGGGGATGGGGTGAGCAGTTCTTC. The chain employs TRBV30 and TRBJ2-1; no clear D. Germline V gene sequence: CDR1 GTSNPN, CDR2 SVGIG (reference sequence). The CDR3 length is 11 residues. Trimming took 3 bases from V and 9 from J, leaving 9 bases between them.